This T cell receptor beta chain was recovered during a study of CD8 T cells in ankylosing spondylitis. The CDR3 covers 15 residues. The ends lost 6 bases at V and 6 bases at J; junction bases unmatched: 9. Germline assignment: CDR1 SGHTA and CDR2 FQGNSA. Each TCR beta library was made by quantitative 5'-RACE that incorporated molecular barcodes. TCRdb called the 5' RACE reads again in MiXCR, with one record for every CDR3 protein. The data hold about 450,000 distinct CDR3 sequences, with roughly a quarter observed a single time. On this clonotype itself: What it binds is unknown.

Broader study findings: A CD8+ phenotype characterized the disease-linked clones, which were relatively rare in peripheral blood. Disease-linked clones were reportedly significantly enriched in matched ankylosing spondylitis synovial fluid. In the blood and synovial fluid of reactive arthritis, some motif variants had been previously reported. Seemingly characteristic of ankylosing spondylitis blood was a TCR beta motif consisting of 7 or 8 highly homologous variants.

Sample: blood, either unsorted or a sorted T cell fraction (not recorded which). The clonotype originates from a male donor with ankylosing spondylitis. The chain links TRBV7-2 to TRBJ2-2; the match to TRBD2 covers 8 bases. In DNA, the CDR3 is TGTGCCAGCAGACCGACTAGCGTAGATCCCGGGGAGCTGTTTTTT. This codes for CASRPTSVDPGELFF.